This T cell receptor (beta chain) was retrieved from a study of PD-L1 blockade in urothelial cancer. Study in general: Patients, treated from about 2014 onward, received atezolizumab 1,200 mg intravenously every 3 weeks. Individuals in the cohort had been given 0 to 3 earlier chemotherapy regimens.

Each PCR had synthetic TCR analog templates added to it as a spike-in. The method was immunoSEQ multiplex PCR; TCRdb's version includes in-frame clones alone and lacks a portion of them. The sample holds under 40,000 clones, 80% to 95% seen once. Peripheral blood mononuclear cells were collected from every patient before and during treatment, yielding between 1 and 8 samples per patient. This sequence originates from a man in his 70s with urothelial cancer. The specimen comprised PBMCs, sampled around atezolizumab (anti-PD-L1) treatment.

CDR3 bases: TGTGCCAGCAGCTCCCCCGACAGGGGGCATTACGAGCAGTACTTC. As protein: CASSSPDRGHYEQYF. J is TRBJ2-7 and V is TRBV7-9; 10 nucleotides agree with TRBD1. J was trimmed by 4 bases and V by 4 bases; bases with no gene match: 7. CDR3 size: 15 residues. Per germline, CDR1 SEHNR and CDR2 FQNEAQ (reference sequence).